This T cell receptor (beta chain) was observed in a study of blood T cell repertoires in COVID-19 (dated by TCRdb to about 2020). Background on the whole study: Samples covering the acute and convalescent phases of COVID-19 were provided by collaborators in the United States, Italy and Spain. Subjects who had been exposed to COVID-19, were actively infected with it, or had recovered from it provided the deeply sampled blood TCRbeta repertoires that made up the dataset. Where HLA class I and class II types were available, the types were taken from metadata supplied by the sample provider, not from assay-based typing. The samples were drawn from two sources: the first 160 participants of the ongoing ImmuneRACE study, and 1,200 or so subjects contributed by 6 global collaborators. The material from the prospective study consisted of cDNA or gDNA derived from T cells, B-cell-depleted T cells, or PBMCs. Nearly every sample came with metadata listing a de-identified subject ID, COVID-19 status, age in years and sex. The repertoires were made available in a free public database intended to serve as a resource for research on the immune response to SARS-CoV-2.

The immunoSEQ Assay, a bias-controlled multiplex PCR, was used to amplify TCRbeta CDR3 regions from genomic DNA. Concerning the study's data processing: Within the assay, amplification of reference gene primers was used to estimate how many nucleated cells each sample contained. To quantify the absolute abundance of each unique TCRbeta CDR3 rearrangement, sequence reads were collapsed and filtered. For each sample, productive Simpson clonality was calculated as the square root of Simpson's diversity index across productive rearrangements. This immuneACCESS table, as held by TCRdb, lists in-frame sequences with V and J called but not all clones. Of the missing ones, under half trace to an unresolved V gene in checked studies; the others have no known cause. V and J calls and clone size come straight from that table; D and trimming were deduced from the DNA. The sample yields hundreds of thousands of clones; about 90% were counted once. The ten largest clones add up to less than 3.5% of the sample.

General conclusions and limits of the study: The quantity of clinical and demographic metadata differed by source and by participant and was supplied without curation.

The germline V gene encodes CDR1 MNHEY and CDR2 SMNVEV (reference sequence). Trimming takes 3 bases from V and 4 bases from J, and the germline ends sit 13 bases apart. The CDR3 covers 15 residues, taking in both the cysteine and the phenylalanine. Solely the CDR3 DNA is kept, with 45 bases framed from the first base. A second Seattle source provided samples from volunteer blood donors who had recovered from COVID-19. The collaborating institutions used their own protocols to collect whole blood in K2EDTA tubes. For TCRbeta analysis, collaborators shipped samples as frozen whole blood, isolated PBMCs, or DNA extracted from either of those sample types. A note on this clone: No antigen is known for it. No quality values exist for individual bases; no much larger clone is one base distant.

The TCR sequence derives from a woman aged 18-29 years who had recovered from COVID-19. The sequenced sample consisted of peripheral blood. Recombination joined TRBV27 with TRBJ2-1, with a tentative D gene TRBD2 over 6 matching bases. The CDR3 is CASSFLPGGYNEQFF. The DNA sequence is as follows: TGTGCCAGCAGTTTCCTCCCTGGGGGGTACAATGAGCAGTTCTTC.